Included here is one T cell receptor beta chain sequence, with context. The germline V gene encodes CDR1 SGHVS and CDR2 FNYEAQ. V dropped 2 bases and J dropped 1 base, with 16 bases sitting between them. This CDR3 comprises 17 residues. The record originates from a study of beta chain features in type 1 diabetes. The entirety of the isolated RNA underwent reverse transcription, so expressed TCRB transcripts were sequenced. The table came from immunoSEQ multiplex PCR; TCRdb's copy has only in-frame clones and leaves some out. The data show about 900,000 clones, about 17% seen once. Material for sequencing was naive CD4+ T cells from blood. The chain recombines TRBV7-6 with TRBJ2-3; a weak D match, TRBD2 (6 bases). This TCR came from a young woman in good health. The DNA for the CDR3 is TGTGCCAGCAGCTTATTGGCCCCACCTAGCGGCACAGATACGCAGTATTTT. Its protein is CASSLLAPPSGTDTQYF.